This T cell receptor beta chain appears in the sequencing data of a study of shared clonotypes between healthy human individuals. This table comes from immunoSEQ multiplex PCR, and its TCRdb copy is limited to in-frame clones, with some not included. The sample lists some 2,000,000 clones, around 95% seen once, with 0.13% in the top ten. Notes on this clone: Its target is not known.

Germline V gene lookup returns CDR1 SGHTS and CDR2 YDEGEE. This CDR3 is built from 17 residues. Deletions cut 2 bases from V and 2 bases from J, with 19 bases between. General study findings and limits: Clonotypes which were not shared had lower generation probabilities than clonotypes that all four donors shared.

Everyone who donated was a Caucasian adult who lived in Nashville, Tennessee. CD4+ cells were split into CD45RA+ naive and CD45RA-negative memory subsets. This sequence joins TRBV5-8 and TRBJ1-2; possible D gene TRBD1, 5 bases. The TCR sequence derives from a man aged 18 to 35 in good health. The source material was naive CD4+ T cells sorted from blood. As for subset: CD45RA+ positively selected. The CDR3 here is CASSLGRPKGKNYGYTF. The CDR3 DNA reads as TGTGCCAGCAGCTTAGGGAGGCCGAAGGGGAAGAACTATGGCTACACCTTC.